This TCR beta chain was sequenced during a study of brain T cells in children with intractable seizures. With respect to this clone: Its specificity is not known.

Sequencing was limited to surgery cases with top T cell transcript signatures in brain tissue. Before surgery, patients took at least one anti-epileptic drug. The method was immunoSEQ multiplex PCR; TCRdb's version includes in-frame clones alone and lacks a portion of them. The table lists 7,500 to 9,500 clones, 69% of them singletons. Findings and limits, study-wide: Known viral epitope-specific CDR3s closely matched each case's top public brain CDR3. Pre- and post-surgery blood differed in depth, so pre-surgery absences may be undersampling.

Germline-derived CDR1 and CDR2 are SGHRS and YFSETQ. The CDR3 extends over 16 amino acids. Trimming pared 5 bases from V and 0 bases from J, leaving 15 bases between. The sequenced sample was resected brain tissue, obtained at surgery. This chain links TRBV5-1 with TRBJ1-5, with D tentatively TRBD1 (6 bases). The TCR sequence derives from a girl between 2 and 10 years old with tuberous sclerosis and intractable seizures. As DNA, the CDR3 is TGCGCCAGCAGGTTAGACCCGGGGGCTAGCAATCAGCCCCAGCATTTT. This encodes CASRLDPGASNQPQHF.